This record covers a single T cell receptor beta chain. TCRdb's copy holds only in-frame clones and misses some; the assay was immunoSEQ multiplex PCR. Of under 200,000 clones listed, 65% to 85% are singletons. This sample is part of a study of blood T cell repertoires in COVID-19. This CDR3 is built from 15 residues. The ends lost 6 bases at V and 1 base at J; junction bases unmatched: 6. Germline V gives CDR1 SNHLY, CDR2 FYNNEI. The TCR sequence derives from a woman in her forties or fifties in a cohort exposed to, infected with or recovered from COVID-19 (not recorded which). The gene calls are TRBV2 and TRBJ1-1; TRBD1 matches 9 bases. Sequenced sample: PBMCs or T cells enriched from blood (not recorded which). CDR3 coding DNA: TGTGCCAGCAGAAAGGACAGGGGCCCGAACACTGAAGCTTTCTTT. Amino acids: CASRKDRGPNTEAFF.